The 26 T cell receptor beta chains below come from one sample, sequenced in a study of cytomegalovirus exposure and HLA in healthy donors. Primers included in the PCR were 60 Vbeta and 13 Jbeta primers. Some clones are missing from TCRdb's copy, which holds only in-frame ones; the method was immunoSEQ multiplex PCR. The data show 120,000 or so clones, with less than 80% seen just once and 3.5% to 4.5% held by the top ten. Input material: PBMCs. All receptors come from a man between 35 and 55 years old in good health and CMV-seropositive.

This chain joins TRBV27 and TRBJ1-1, with TRBD1 matching over 9 bases. Germline lookup yields CDR1 MNHEY and CDR2 SMNVEV (reference sequence). Unmatched junction bases numbered 7, after V lost 4 bases and J lost 4 bases. There are 15 residues in the CDR3. The DNA of the CDR3 is TGTGCCAGCAGTTCCTTAGACAGGGGGAGCACTGAAGCTTTCTTT. Residues: CASSSLDRGSTEAFF.

The rearrangement links TRBV7-9 to TRBJ1-2; D not resolved. CDR1 is SEHNR and CDR2 is FQNEAQ in the germline V gene (reference sequence). The CDR3 covers 15 residues. The germline V and J ends were trimmed by 0 bases and 2 bases, with 10 bases remaining between them. The DNA for the CDR3 is TGTGCCAGCAGCTTAGCGTCAGGAGGAAACTATGGCTACACCTTC. It codes for CASSLASGGNYGYTF.

The CDR3 loop reads CASSLGTENTEAFF. CDR3 in DNA: TGCGCCAGCAGCCTCGGGACAGAGAACACTGAAGCTTTCTTT. V and J are TRBV5-1 and TRBJ1-1, with TRBD1 matching over 7 bases. Germline loops: CDR1 SGHRS, CDR2 YFSETQ. Trimming took 4 bases from V and 1 from J; bases not matched to a gene: 4. This CDR3 is built from 14 residues.

This clone has only a few counts. The rearrangement joins TRBV5-4 to TRBJ2-5; the D gene is possibly TRBD2 (6 bases). This CDR3 is 14 amino acids long. The germline gives CDR1 SGHNT, CDR2 YYREEE (reference sequence). V was pared by 0 bases and J by 1 base, with 7 bases between. CDR3 sequence reads: CASSLVSGQETQYF. The CDR3 DNA reads TGTGCCAGCAGCTTGGTTAGCGGCCAAGAGACCCAGTACTTC.

DNA for the CDR3: TGTGCCAGCAGCTTGGCCACGGGAGTAAGAGAGACCCAGTACTTC. This translates into CASSLATGVRETQYF. The genes are TRBV5-4 and TRBJ2-5, with D tentatively TRBD2 (6 bases). This CDR3 spans 15 amino acids. Germline CDR1 SGHNT, CDR2 YYREEE (reference sequence). With 0 bases removed from V and 4 bases from J, the gap between germline ends came to 13 bases.

This clone has a single count. V usage is TRBV14 and J usage is TRBJ2-7; D remains ambiguous. The germline V gene has CDR1 SGHDN and CDR2 FVKESK. V was clipped by 3 bases and J by 5 bases, with 5 bases between them. The CDR3 loop spans 11 amino acids. CDR3 sequence reads: CASSQGHEQYF. As DNA, the CDR3 is TGTGCCAGCAGCCAGGGCCACGAGCAGTACTTC. Looking up the rest from reference TRBV14 and TRBJ2-7 gives the full variable domain: EAGVTQFPSHSVIEKGQTVTLRCDPISGHDNLYWYRRVMGKEIKFLLHFVKESKQDESGMPNNRFLAERTGGTYSTLKVQPAELEDSGVYFCASSQGHEQYFGPGTRLTVT.

This clone was found a few times. The chain recombines TRBV7-2 with TRBJ2-7; perhaps TRBD1 as D (5 bases). The ends were cut back, 5 bases at V and 7 bases at J, with 18 bases in the middle. The CDR3 is 14 amino acids. Germline CDR1 is SGHTA and CDR2 is FQGNSA. The CDR3 DNA reads TGTGCCAGCAGCGCCATACCAGGGTCCGGGGAGCAGTACTTC. This gives the protein CASSAIPGSGEQYF.

This clone has only a few counts. For the CDR3, the DNA is TGTGCCAGCAGTACCGTAGCGGGGGCGGAGACCCAGTACTTC. This encodes CASSTVAGAETQYF. V is TRBV28 and J is TRBJ2-5; TRBD2 aligns across 9 bases. This CDR3 spans 14 amino acids. The V segment lost 5 bases and the J segment 5 bases; nucleotides outside the gene matches: 6. Germline CDR1 is MDHEN and CDR2 is SYDVKM.

This clone came up a few times. The V and J genes are TRBV5-4 and TRBJ2-1; D uncertain. V shed 1 base and J shed 0 bases, with 5 bases lying between them. Germline CDR1 is SGHNT and CDR2 is YYREEE (reference sequence). The CDR3 runs to 14 residues. CDR3 sequence: CASSLRSSYNEQFF. The DNA of the CDR3 is TGTGCCAGCAGCTTGCGGAGCTCCTACAATGAGCAGTTCTTC.

V gene TRBV30 combines with J gene TRBJ2-7; D perhaps matches TRBD1 (6 bases). Trimming removed 0 bases from V and 1 base from J, with 19 bases in between. The V gene's germline CDR1 is GTSNPN and CDR2 SVGIG (reference sequence). CDR3 length equals 17 residues. The chain's CDR3 is CAWSVTPGTKQSYEQYF. The DNA of the CDR3 is TGTGCCTGGAGTGTTACGCCCGGGACAAAGCAATCCTACGAGCAGTACTTC.

This rearrangement joins TRBV10-1 to TRBJ2-7, with D uncertain. V lost 2 bases and J 0 bases, leaving 11 bases between the germline ends. There are 15 residues in the CDR3. CDR1 and CDR2 (germline): WNHNN, SYGVQD (reference sequence). The CDR3 spells CASSELRLLSYEQYF. The CDR3 region has the DNA TGCGCCAGCAGTGAGCTCCGACTTCTCTCCTACGAGCAGTACTTC.

The J gene is TRBJ2-2, the V gene TRBV5-1; 9 bases align to TRBD2. The CDR3 runs 15 residues. V shed 5 bases, J shed 4 bases, and the junction held 6 bases outside the gene matches. Germline-derived CDR1 and CDR2 are SGHRS and YFSETQ. The CDR3 region has the DNA TGCGCCAGCAGTCCTAGCGGGGCCACCACCGGGGAGCTGTTTTTT. This gives the protein CASSPSGATTGELFF.

This chain joins TRBV28 and TRBJ2-3; D gene uncertain. This CDR3 region has 15 residues. Trimming left V 1 base short and J 0 bases short, with 8 bases between. CDR1 and CDR2 from the germline V gene are MDHEN and SYDVKM. CDR3 residues: CASSLFGGSTDTQYF. The CDR3 region has the DNA TGTGCCAGCAGTTTATTCGGCGGAAGCACAGATACGCAGTATTTT.

This rearrangement joins TRBV6-1 to TRBJ1-6; D unresolved. The germline V and J ends were trimmed by 1 base and 9 bases, with 13 bases remaining between them. Germline CDR1 is MNHNS and CDR2 is SASEGT. This CDR3 is 15 amino acids long. The CDR3 protein is CASSEVPGSRSPLHF. The CDR3 DNA follows: TGTGCCAGCAGTGAAGTTCCGGGGTCTCGTTCACCCCTCCACTTT.

This chain connects TRBV14 to TRBJ1-1, with D tentatively TRBD1 (5 bases). Per the germline V gene, CDR1 is SGHDN and CDR2 is FVKESK. CDR3 length equals 15 residues. V was pared by 0 bases and J by 0 bases, with 8 bases between. CDR3 nucleotides: TGTGCCAGCAGCCAAGACAGGGCGCTGAACACTGAAGCTTTCTTT. As protein: CASSQDRALNTEAFF.

The chain joins TRBV6-5 to TRBJ2-7; 9 bases agree with TRBD1. The trim removed 7 bases at V and 5 bases at J, leaving 3 bases unmatched. The CDR3 is made up of 12 amino acids. Germline V gives CDR1 MNHEY, CDR2 SVGAGI. The CDR3 DNA reads as TGTGCCAGCACTCGACAGGGGGACGAGCAGTACTTC. This codes for CASTRQGDEQYF.

This rearrangement joins TRBV28 to TRBJ2-1; D possibly corresponds to TRBD2 (6 bases). This CDR3 is 17 amino acids long. CDR1 and CDR2 (germline): MDHEN, SYDVKM. Trimming pared 7 bases from V and 6 bases from J, leaving 25 bases between. CDR3 residues: CASTSALGGSGSNEQFF. Written as DNA, the CDR3 is TGTGCCAGCACCTCGGCTCTTGGGGGGTCGGGATCCAATGAGCAGTTCTTC.

The gene calls are TRBV11-1 and TRBJ2-1; 8 nucleotides agree with TRBD2. The CDR3 runs 18 residues. V lost 2 bases, J lost 6 bases, and 15 bases stayed unmatched. Germline loops: CDR1 SGHAT, CDR2 FQDESV (reference sequence). CDR3: CASSLQRTSSIRPNEQFF. CDR3 DNA: TGTGCCAGCAGCTTACAGCGGACTAGCTCAATCCGGCCCAATGAGCAGTTCTTC.

This clone was seen once. The chain has TRBV29-1 and TRBJ1-4; D ambiguous. Looked up from germline, CDR1 is SQVTM and CDR2 is ANQGSEA. V dropped 7 bases and J dropped 1 base, with 16 bases sitting between them. The CDR3 totals 15 residues. CDR3 DNA: TGCAGCGGGGAGGGTAGGCTGGGAACTAATGAAAAACTGTTTTTT. Translating it yields CSGEGRLGTNEKLFF.

CDR3 amino acids: CAWTTQGTDTQYF. The CDR3 bases are TGTGCCTGGACGACCCAGGGCACAGATACGCAGTATTTT. The rearrangement links TRBV30 to TRBJ2-3, with D hard to call. Germline assignment: CDR1 GTSNPN and CDR2 SVGIG (reference sequence). The ends were cut back, 4 bases at V and 1 base at J, with 9 bases in the middle. The CDR3 consists of 13 residues.

The rearrangement links TRBV5-1 to TRBJ2-3; TRBD1 might be the D (5 bases). The length of the CDR3 is 15 residues. Trimming shortened V by 2 bases and J by 6 bases, and 16 bases separated the two germline ends. CDR1 is SGHRS and CDR2 is YFSETQ in the germline V gene. The CDR3 DNA reads TGCGCCAGCAGCTTACAGGAGCCCGGAGCGGATACGCAGTATTTT. Translated, it gives CASSLQEPGADTQYF.

The V and J genes are TRBV11-1 and TRBJ2-1; 7 positions match TRBD1. The CDR3 extends over 16 amino acids. The V gene's germline CDR1 is SGHAT and CDR2 FQDESV (reference sequence). V was pared by 1 base and J by 7 bases, with 10 bases of the junction left unmatched. The CDR3 coding sequence is TGTGCCAGCAGCTTAGGGACAACTCTACAGGGGAATGAGCAGTTCTTC. As protein: CASSLGTTLQGNEQFF.

J is TRBJ1-3 and V is TRBV5-1, with D hard to call. The CDR3 runs to 17 residues. Trimming removed 4 bases from V and 0 bases from J, with 17 bases in between. Germline loops: CDR1 SGHRS, CDR2 YFSETQ. The CDR3 loop reads CASSVNPVGDSGNTIYF. The CDR3 DNA follows: TGCGCCAGCAGCGTCAATCCAGTCGGGGACTCTGGAAACACCATATATTTT.

The rearrangement uses TRBV28 and TRBJ1-4; TRBD1 agrees at 7 bases. J lost 8 bases, V lost 8 bases, and 11 bases had no gene match. Germline values: CDR1 MDHEN, CDR2 SYDVKM. The CDR3 runs to 14 residues. In nucleotides, the CDR3 is TGTGCCAGCCGACAGGGTGGAAGATTGGAAAAACTGTTTTTT. Translated, it gives CASRQGGRLEKLFF. The full variable domain, in which reference TRBV28 and TRBJ1-4 provide the parts outside the CDR3, is DVKVTQSSRYLVKRTGEKVFLECVQDMDHENMFWYRQDPGLGLRLIYFSYDVKMKEKGDIPEGYSVSREKKERFSLILESASTNQTSMYLCASRQGGRLEKLFFGSGTQLSVL.

This rearrangement joins TRBV28 to TRBJ1-1; 11 bases line up with TRBD1. Trimming at V came to 6 bases and at J to 8 bases, leaving 14 bases not matched to a gene. The germline V gene encodes CDR1 MDHEN and CDR2 SYDVKM. The CDR3 has 16 residues. This chain's CDR3 is CASSLRGGTGGTEAFF. The CDR3 coding sequence is TGTGCCAGCAGCCTAAGGGGGGGGACAGGGGGTACGGAAGCTTTCTTT. Based on the CDR3 plus reference TRBV28 and TRBJ1-1, the full variable domain is DVKVTQSSRYLVKRTGEKVFLECVQDMDHENMFWYRQDPGLGLRLIYFSYDVKMKEKGDIPEGYSVSREKKERFSLILESASTNQTSMYLCASSLRGGTGGTEAFFGQGTRLTVV.

This rearrangement joins TRBV19 to TRBJ2-3; tentatively, D is TRBD1 (6 bases). Germline assignment: CDR1 LNHDA and CDR2 SQIVND (reference sequence). The CDR3 has 15 residues. Trimming removed 5 bases at V and 2 bases at J, with 14 bases between. Written as DNA, the CDR3 is TGTGCCAGTAGTCCCTTGGGGGCCTACACAGATACGCAGTATTTT. This translates into CASSPLGAYTDTQYF. Variable domain in full (rest from reference TRBV19 and TRBJ2-3): DGGITQSPKYLFRKEGQNVTLSCEQNLNHDAMYWYRQDPGQGLRLIYYSQIVNDFQKGDIAEGYSVSREKKESFPLTVTSAQKNPTAFYLCASSPLGAYTDTQYFGPGTRLTVL.